The 23 T cell receptor beta chains listed next were all sequenced from one sample in a study of Ad26.COV2.S vaccination and SARS-CoV-2 variants. The data were produced by immunoSEQ multiplex PCR, yet TCRdb's version contains in-frame clones alone and is incomplete. The sample yields around 300,000 clones, 90% seen once. Stated treatment: around 19 received Ad26.COV2.S at low or high dose, single or two shots; about 5 received placebo; per-sample allocation not given. Sampling occurred on day 63 after the first vaccine or placebo injection. The material sequenced was peripheral blood, taken in a trial of Ad26.COV2.S vaccine versus placebo. These receptors all come from a person aged 18-65 years who received the Ad26.COV2.S COVID-19 vaccine or a placebo.

As DNA, the CDR3 is TGTGCCAGCAGCCAGAAACAGGGGATCCCCTACGAGCAGTACTTC. This sequence encodes CASSQKQGIPYEQYF. This chain links TRBV6-2 or TRBV6-3 with TRBJ2-7; the match to TRBD1 covers 7 bases. This CDR3 is 15 amino acids long. Per germline, CDR1 MNHEY and CDR2 SVGEGT. V was clipped by 6 bases and J by 2 bases; unmatched bases: 10.

The sample holds one count of this clone. The rearrangement joins TRBV18 to TRBJ1-1; TRBD1 matches at 9 bases. V gave up 6 bases and J gave up 4 bases; unmatched junction bases: 6. The CDR3 is 14 residues long. From germline, CDR1 is KGHSH and CDR2 LQKENI. CDR3 sequence (DNA): TGTGCCAGCTCCTCTGGACAGGGGAGCACTGAAGCTTTCTTT. Residues: CASSSGQGSTEAFF.

Only one count was recorded for this clone. V is TRBV5-4 and J is TRBJ1-6, with 8 bases identical to TRBD1. CDR1 SGHNT and CDR2 YYREEE come from the germline V gene (reference sequence). Trimming removed 6 bases from V and 8 bases from J; junction bases left unmatched: 7. This CDR3 comprises 14 residues. CDR3 DNA sequence: TGTGCCAGCAACAAGGACAGGGAGGATTCACCCCTCCACTTT. Its protein is CASNKDREDSPLHF.

The rearrangement links TRBV7-2 to TRBJ2-7; perhaps TRBD1 as D (5 bases). Trimming shortened V by 0 bases and J by 5 bases, and 14 bases separated the two germline ends. The CDR3 has 15 amino acids. Germline V gene sequence: CDR1 SGHTA, CDR2 FQGNSA. This CDR3 reads CASSLALLSGHEQYF. CDR3 nucleotide sequence: TGTGCCAGCAGCTTAGCGCTCTTATCAGGGCACGAGCAGTACTTC.

This clone has a handful of counts. The V call is TRBV5-1, the J call TRBJ1-1, with TRBD1 matching over 7 bases. CDR1 is SGHRS and CDR2 is YFSETQ in the germline V gene. This CDR3 has 14 amino acids. The V and J ends lost 5 bases and 3 bases, in that order; junction bases with no gene match: 7. This CDR3 reads CASRNTGDYTEAFF. CDR3 DNA sequence: TGCGCCAGCAGAAATACAGGGGATTACACTGAAGCTTTCTTT.

J is TRBJ1-3 and V is TRBV13, with TRBD1 matching over 9 bases. In germline, CDR1 is PRHDT, CDR2 FYEKMQ (reference sequence). Trimming took 5 bases from V and 3 from J; bases not matched to a gene: 8. CDR3 length equals 16 residues. The CDR3: CASSITGGAFGNTIYF. For the CDR3, the DNA is TGTGCCAGCAGCATCACAGGGGGCGCCTTTGGAAACACCATATATTTT.

The genes are TRBV18 and TRBJ1-4; D call uncertain. Germline assignment: CDR1 KGHSH and CDR2 LQKENI. V lost 0 bases to trimming and J lost 4 bases, with 9 bases between them. CDR3 length: 15 amino acids. The CDR3 spells CASSPPTGGNEKLFF. CDR3 bases: TGTGCCAGCTCACCACCCACGGGAGGTAATGAAAAACTGTTTTTT.

The chain has TRBV6-5 and TRBJ1-4; 9 nucleotides agree with TRBD1. The CDR3 spans 14 residues. The ends lost 6 bases at V and 7 bases at J; junction bases unmatched: 6. The germline CDR1 and CDR2 sequences are MNHEY and SVGAGI. The CDR3 DNA sequence: TGTGCCAGCAGGGGACAGGGTAGGGGTGAAAAACTGTTTTTT. As protein: CASRGQGRGEKLFF.

This clone was seen a single time. The chain links TRBV27 to TRBJ1-1, with D tentatively TRBD1 (5 bases). The germline V and J ends were trimmed by 5 bases and 1 base, with 17 bases remaining between them. The CDR3 totals 16 residues. CDR1 MNHEY and CDR2 SMNVEV come from the germline V gene (reference sequence). CDR3 sequence: CASSPTHGTANTEAFF. The CDR3 DNA reads as TGTGCCAGCAGTCCAACCCACGGGACCGCGAACACTGAAGCTTTCTTT.

The V and J genes are TRBV6-1 and TRBJ1-1; D perhaps matches TRBD1 (6 bases). CDR1 and CDR2 from the germline V gene are MNHNS and SASEGT. The V and J ends lost 2 bases and 4 bases respectively, with 14 bases between them. The CDR3 length is 15 residues. The CDR3 loop is CASSERGGSVTEAFF. CDR3 DNA sequence: TGTGCCAGCAGTGAAAGAGGGGGTTCGGTCACTGAAGCTTTCTTT.

The chain has TRBV6-5 and TRBJ2-2, with D maybe TRBD2 (5 bases). The germline CDR1 and CDR2 sequences are MNHEY and SVGAGI. This CDR3 contains 15 residues. Between the trimmed V and J ends, which lost 2 bases and 3 bases, there was a span of 10 bases. The DNA of the CDR3 is TGTGCCAGCAGTTACAAGGACTCTTACACCGGGGAGCTGTTTTTT. This encodes CASSYKDSYTGELFF.

CDR3: CASSTQGYTEAFF. The CDR3 DNA follows: TGTGCCAGCAGCACACAGGGGTACACTGAAGCTTTCTTT. The chain carries TRBV7-8 and TRBJ1-1, with 7 bases that match TRBD1. Germline V gene lookup returns CDR1 SGHVS and CDR2 FQNEAQ. The ends lost 5 bases at V and 3 bases at J; junction bases unmatched: 3. There are 13 residues in the CDR3.

The gene calls are TRBV4-3 and TRBJ2-3, with 7 nucleotides matching TRBD1. This CDR3 spans 18 amino acids. Germline trimming cut 0 bases from V and 1 base from J; bases unmatched to any gene: 10. Per the germline V gene, CDR1 is LGHNA and CDR2 is YSLEER. In DNA, the CDR3 is TGCGCCAGCAGCCAAGAGACGACAGGGACATTTGGCACAGATACGCAGTATTTT. This encodes CASSQETTGTFGTDTQYF.

The gene calls are TRBV18 and TRBJ1-6; TRBD1 might be the D (5 bases). V shed 9 bases and J shed 6 bases, with 12 bases lying between them. The CDR3 has 13 residues. The V gene's germline CDR1 is KGHSH and CDR2 LQKENI. The CDR3 DNA is TGTGCCAGTTGCAGGGAGACTAATTCACCCCTCCACTTT. Protein sequence: CASCRETNSPLHF.

V usage is TRBV19 and J usage is TRBJ1-1; 7 positions match TRBD1. Trimming cost V 8 bases and J 1 base; bases outside gene matches: 7. The CDR3 consists of 14 residues. Germline V gene sequence: CDR1 LNHDA, CDR2 SQIVND (reference sequence). The CDR3 nucleotides are TGTGCCAGTGTAATAAGGACAGGGAACACTGAAGCTTTCTTT. Translation gives CASVIRTGNTEAFF.

V usage is TRBV5-1 and J usage is TRBJ2-3; 9 positions match TRBD2. This CDR3 comprises 17 residues. J gave up 6 bases and V 0 bases, and 11 bases lay outside the gene matches. Germline V gene data show CDR1 as SGHRS and CDR2 as YFSETQ. In DNA, the CDR3 is TGCGCCAGCAGCTTGGATGGCGGGGGGGTTGTTTTTGATACGCAGTATTTT. It codes for CASSLDGGGVVFDTQYF.

The chain links TRBV5-6 to TRBJ2-7, with D hard to call. The CDR3 is made up of 13 amino acids. The germline V and J ends were trimmed by 3 bases and 2 bases, with 9 bases remaining between them. Germline CDR1 is SGHDT and CDR2 is YYEEEE. CDR3 protein: CASSSYPPYEQYF. The DNA of the CDR3 is TGTGCCAGCAGCTCGTACCCCCCCTACGAGCAGTACTTC.

The chain links TRBV19 to TRBJ2-3, with 8 bases aligning to TRBD2. V was pared by 5 bases and J by 0 bases, with 7 bases of the junction left unmatched. Germline-derived CDR1 and CDR2 are LNHDA and SQIVND (reference sequence). The CDR3 runs to 16 residues. The CDR3 region has the DNA TGTGCCAGTAGTTGGGGGAGCGGGAGTAGCACAGATACGCAGTATTTT. Protein product: CASSWGSGSSTDTQYF. Variable domain in full (rest from reference TRBV19 and TRBJ2-3): DGGITQSPKYLFRKEGQNVTLSCEQNLNHDAMYWYRQDPGQGLRLIYYSQIVNDFQKGDIAEGYSVSREKKESFPLTVTSAQKNPTAFYLCASSWGSGSSTDTQYFGPGTRLTVL.

The chain couples TRBV6-5 to TRBJ2-5; no clear D gene. The CDR3 is made up of 12 amino acids. V was pared by 5 bases and J by 4 bases, with 8 bases between. Germline CDR1 and CDR2: MNHEY and SVGAGI. In DNA form, the CDR3 reads TGTGCCAGCAGTCCCCTAGGAGAGACCCAGTACTTC. It encodes CASSPLGETQYF.

The rearrangement uses TRBV5-1 and TRBJ2-5; 10 positions match TRBD1. The CDR3 contains 15 residues. The germline gives CDR1 SGHRS, CDR2 YFSETQ. The trim removed 4 bases at V and 4 bases at J, leaving 7 bases unmatched. The CDR3 DNA sequence: TGCGCCAGCAGCCAGGGGACAGGGGCTATAGAGACCCAGTACTTC. It codes for CASSQGTGAIETQYF.

The gene calls are TRBV4-1 and TRBJ1-2; D remains ambiguous. Germline loops: CDR1 MGHRA, CDR2 YSYEKL. CDR3 length: 16 residues. Trimming removed 4 bases from V and 2 bases from J, with 17 bases in between. This CDR3 is CASSRLISPLNYGYTF. CDR3 DNA sequence: TGCGCCAGCAGCCGTTTAATTAGTCCCCTCAACTATGGCTACACCTTC.

The genes are TRBV6-6 and TRBJ1-5, with 8 bases that match TRBD1. The CDR3 spans 18 residues. The V gene end was trimmed by 5 bases and the J gene end by 4 bases; junction bases not matched to a gene: 16. CDR1 is MNHNY, CDR2 SVGAGI, per germline (reference sequence). The DNA for the CDR3 is TGTGCCAGCAGTCCCAATACGGCAGACAGGGGATGGAATCAGCCCCAGCATTTT. This translates into CASSPNTADRGWNQPQHF.

The rearrangement joins TRBV2 to TRBJ1-5; D gene unclear. Germline lookup yields CDR1 SNHLY and CDR2 FYNNEI. Trimming shortened V by 3 bases and J by 2 bases, and 8 bases separated the two germline ends. This CDR3 is built from 14 residues. The CDR3 region is CASSDTGGNQPQHF. The CDR3, as DNA: TGTGCCAGCAGTGATACCGGGGGCAATCAGCCCCAGCATTTT.